The rows below give T cell receptor beta chains drawn from one sample of a study of beta chain features in type 1 diabetes. Produced via immunoSEQ multiplex PCR; TCRdb's table is partial and in-frame only. The sample records around 250,000 clones, approximately 15% being singletons. The material sequenced was naive CD4+ T cells from blood. These receptor sequences come from a man aged 25 to 40 with type 1 diabetes. Both conserved end residues are part of each CDR3.

j_call v_call cdr3_aa
TRBJ1-2 TRBV2 CASSRGIDYGYTF
TRBJ1-6 TRBV19 CASSRGQGAYSPLHF
TRBJ1-2 TRBV6-5 CASSYGRQSGYTF
TRBJ2-3 TRBV10-3 CAISEGLGASDTQYF
TRBJ2-3 TRBV6-1 CASLAGDTDTQYF
TRBJ1-1 TRBV11-1 CASSGAVNTEAFF
TRBJ2-3 TRBV5-1 CASSLGRDRVADTQYF
TRBJ1-2 TRBV11-3 CASSPGPIYGYTF
TRBJ2-5 TRBV10-2 CASSDVGGRGETQYF
TRBJ2-3 TRBV11-1 CASSPPYSTDTQYF
TRBJ2-7 TRBV11-2 CASSSVGRRGLAGEQYF
TRBJ2-1 TRBV27 CASSLRGGARSDEQFF
TRBJ1-2 TRBV5-4 CASSPQGITNYGYTF
TRBJ2-6 TRBV5-4 CASSLAQGDVLTF
TRBJ1-6 TRBV5-4 CASSPGQGGIYNSPLHF
TRBJ2-5 TRBV7-9 CASSTEDRQETQYF
TRBJ2-3 TRBV6-1 CASSVSQGLAGTDTQYF
TRBJ2-7 TRBV29-1 CSVEGAGVREQYF
TRBJ1-4 TRBV18 CASSRDRGAEKLFF
TRBJ1-2 TRBV30 CAWSPANYGYTF